These T cell receptor beta chains were read from a single sample in a study of cytomegalovirus exposure and HLA in healthy donors. Clones were read by immunoSEQ multiplex PCR, and TCRdb kept only the in-frame ones, dropping some. This table holds 150,000 to 250,000 clones, 70% to 85% found once. The material sequenced was PBMCs. These receptors were collected from a woman in her 30s in good health and CMV-seropositive. Each CDR3 is given with its conserved first and last residue. Fields, in order: D gene, J gene, clone size, V gene, CDR3 DNA, CDR3 protein. The D gene is left open where the match is weak. Only some rows state a clone size, as once, few, many or a class for expanded clones.

d_gene: -
j_gene: TRBJ1-5
abundance: -
v_gene: TRBV7-8
CDR3nt: TGTGCCAGCAGCTTAGGCGGGGATCAGCCCCAGCATTTT
CDR3aa: CASSLGGDQPQHF

d_gene: TRBD2
j_gene: TRBJ2-1
abundance: -
v_gene: TRBV7-8
CDR3nt: TGTGCCAGCAGCTTACCGGGAGGCCGGGTTGATGAGCAGTTCTTC
CDR3aa: CASSLPGGRVDEQFF

d_gene: TRBD1
j_gene: TRBJ1-2
abundance: -
v_gene: TRBV7-9
CDR3nt: TGTGCCAGCAGAGAGGGGGACAGGGTTTTTTACTATGGCTACACCTTC
CDR3aa: CASREGDRVFYYGYTF

d_gene: TRBD2
j_gene: TRBJ2-1
abundance: -
v_gene: TRBV5-1
CDR3nt: TGCGCCAGCAGCTTGGGGGTAGCGGGAGTCCTGGGCGAGCAGTTCTTC
CDR3aa: CASSLGVAGVLGEQFF

d_gene: -
j_gene: TRBJ2-1
abundance: -
v_gene: TRBV2
CDR3nt: TGTGCCAGCAGTGAAGCCGGAGGGCCCTACAATGAGCAGTTCTTC
CDR3aa: CASSEAGGPYNEQFF

d_gene: TRBD1
j_gene: TRBJ2-1
abundance: -
v_gene: TRBV7-9
CDR3nt: TGTGCCAGCAGCCTGACAGGGGGTTACAATGAGCAGTTCTTC
CDR3aa: CASSLTGGYNEQFF

d_gene: -
j_gene: TRBJ1-2
abundance: -
v_gene: TRBV19
CDR3nt: TGTGCCAGTAACAAGTCAAAACAGCTGGCTGGCTACACCTTC
CDR3aa: CASNKSKQLAGYTF

d_gene: TRBD2
j_gene: TRBJ2-1
abundance: -
v_gene: TRBV27
CDR3nt: TGTGCCAGCAGTTTAGCGGGAGGCCCCTACAATGAGCAGTTCTTC
CDR3aa: CASSLAGGPYNEQFF

d_gene: TRBD2
j_gene: TRBJ2-1
abundance: -
v_gene: TRBV9
CDR3nt: TGTGCCAGCAGCGTAGATGTTCGGGAGGGCCTCATTGAGCAGTTCTTC
CDR3aa: CASSVDVREGLIEQFF

d_gene: -
j_gene: TRBJ1-3
abundance: -
v_gene: TRBV7-3
CDR3nt: TGTGCCAGTAATCTCTGTAGAGAGAAATATGGAAACACCATATATTTT
CDR3aa: CASNLCREKYGNTIYF

d_gene: -
j_gene: TRBJ2-2
abundance: -
v_gene: TRBV29-1
CDR3nt: TGCAGCGTTGTACCGGTCGGTGCGAACACCGGGGAGCTGTTTTTT
CDR3aa: CSVVPVGANTGELFF

d_gene: TRBD1
j_gene: TRBJ2-7
abundance: -
v_gene: TRBV2
CDR3nt: TGTGCCAGCAGGGGGGGACAGGGGTCGTACTACGAGCAGTACTTC
CDR3aa: CASRGGQGSYYEQYF

d_gene: -
j_gene: TRBJ1-4
abundance: -
v_gene: TRBV5-1
CDR3nt: TGCGCCAGCTCACGCGCCCGGGGGAATAATGAAAAACTGTTTTTT
CDR3aa: CASSRARGNNEKLFF

d_gene: -
j_gene: TRBJ1-2
abundance: -
v_gene: TRBV5-1
CDR3nt: TGCGCCAGCAGCTTGGTGGCGGGGGGCGCCCATGGCTACACCTTC
CDR3aa: CASSLVAGGAHGYTF

d_gene: -
j_gene: TRBJ2-1
abundance: -
v_gene: TRBV2
CDR3nt: TGTGCCAGCAGCATGACAGAATCCTACAATGAGCAGTTCTTC
CDR3aa: CASSMTESYNEQFF

d_gene: TRBD2
j_gene: TRBJ2-5
abundance: -
v_gene: TRBV19
CDR3nt: TGTGCCAGTGACCCGGGACTAGGAAAGGTAAGAGAGACCCAGTACTTC
CDR3aa: CASDPGLGKVRETQYF

d_gene: TRBD2
j_gene: TRBJ2-1
abundance: -
v_gene: TRBV7-8
CDR3nt: TGTGCCAGCAGCGGATACCGTAGCGGGAGGGCCGAAAATGAGCAGTTCTTC
CDR3aa: CASSGYRSGRAENEQFF

d_gene: TRBD1
j_gene: TRBJ1-1
abundance: -
v_gene: TRBV27
CDR3nt: TGTGCCAGCAGTTCAAACAGGGGAACCTACACTGAAGCTTTCTTT
CDR3aa: CASSSNRGTYTEAFF

d_gene: TRBD1
j_gene: TRBJ2-5
abundance: -
v_gene: TRBV27
CDR3nt: TGTGCCAGCAGCGTACAGGGGGCCGGGGAGACCCAGTACTTC
CDR3aa: CASSVQGAGETQYF

d_gene: -
j_gene: TRBJ1-1
abundance: once
v_gene: TRBV2
CDR3nt: TGTGCCAGCTTCGGGGGGGCCCTAGAAGCTTTCTTT
CDR3aa: CASFGGALEAFF

d_gene: -
j_gene: TRBJ1-4
abundance: -
v_gene: TRBV5-4
CDR3nt: TGTGCCAGCAGCTTGGTTCCGGGGGTTGAAAAACTGTTTTTT
CDR3aa: CASSLVPGVEKLFF

d_gene: TRBD2
j_gene: TRBJ2-7
abundance: -
v_gene: TRBV18
CDR3nt: TGTGCCAGCTCACCACAAGCGGGGCCCGCCACTTACGAGCAGTACTTC
CDR3aa: CASSPQAGPATYEQYF

d_gene: -
j_gene: TRBJ2-3
abundance: -
v_gene: TRBV20-1
CDR3nt: TGCAGTGCTAGTTCCGGGATTTTT
CDR3aa: CSASSGIF

d_gene: -
j_gene: TRBJ1-5
abundance: -
v_gene: TRBV19
CDR3nt: TGTGCCGGGAGTGGGGGGGTGGATCAGCCCCAGCATTTT
CDR3aa: CAGSGGVDQPQHF

d_gene: -
j_gene: TRBJ2-7
abundance: -
v_gene: TRBV5-1
CDR3nt: TGCGCCAGCAGAAAAACCGGGACAACCTCCTACGAGCAGTACTTC
CDR3aa: CASRKTGTTSYEQYF

d_gene: TRBD1
j_gene: TRBJ1-5
abundance: -
v_gene: TRBV7-2
CDR3nt: TGTGCCAGCAGCTTCGACAGGGCTAGCAATCAGCCCCAGCATTTT
CDR3aa: CASSFDRASNQPQHF

d_gene: TRBD2
j_gene: TRBJ2-3
abundance: -
v_gene: TRBV13
CDR3nt: TGTGCCAGCACCCCTCTGGGACTAGCGGGAGAAGATACGCAGTATTTT
CDR3aa: CASTPLGLAGEDTQYF

d_gene: -
j_gene: TRBJ1-2
abundance: -
v_gene: TRBV6-4
CDR3nt: TGTGCCAGCAGTCCAGACAGAGACTATGGCTACACCTTC
CDR3aa: CASSPDRDYGYTF

d_gene: -
j_gene: TRBJ1-3
abundance: -
v_gene: TRBV11-2
CDR3nt: TGTGCCAGCAGCTTTGCCGGGGGGGAGGACACCATATATTTT
CDR3aa: CASSFAGGEDTIYF

d_gene: TRBD1
j_gene: TRBJ2-3
abundance: once
v_gene: TRBV9
CDR3nt: TGTGCCAGCAGCGCGAATCCGACAGGGAACACAGATACGCAGTATTTT
CDR3aa: CASSANPTGNTDTQYF

d_gene: -
j_gene: TRBJ2-7
abundance: -
v_gene: TRBV13
CDR3nt: TGTGCCAGCAGCCCACTACCTGAAAACTACGAGCAGTACTTC
CDR3aa: CASSPLPENYEQYF